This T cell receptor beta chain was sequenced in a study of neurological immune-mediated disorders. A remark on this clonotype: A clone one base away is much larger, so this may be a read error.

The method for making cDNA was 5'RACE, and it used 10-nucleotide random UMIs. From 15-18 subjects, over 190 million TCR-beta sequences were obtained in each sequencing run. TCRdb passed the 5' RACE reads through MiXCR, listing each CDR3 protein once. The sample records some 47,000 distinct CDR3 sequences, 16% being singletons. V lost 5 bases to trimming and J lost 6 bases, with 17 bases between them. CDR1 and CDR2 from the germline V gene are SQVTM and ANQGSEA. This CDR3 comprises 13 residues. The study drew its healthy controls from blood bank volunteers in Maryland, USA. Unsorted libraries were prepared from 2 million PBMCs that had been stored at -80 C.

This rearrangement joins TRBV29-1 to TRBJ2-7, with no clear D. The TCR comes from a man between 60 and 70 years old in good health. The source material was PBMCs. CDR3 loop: CSVTRHGNGEQYF. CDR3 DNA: TGCAGCGTTACCAGACATGGCAATGGCGAGCAGTACTTC.